The rows below give T cell receptor beta chains drawn from one sample of a study of long-term antiretroviral therapy in people with HIV. Sequencing used immunoSEQ multiplex PCR; TCRdb keeps in-frame clones, though not all of them. In the table there are tens of thousands of clones, roughly 96% of which are singletons. The sample was unsorted PBMCs, taken 3.7 years after starting antiretroviral therapy. Receptor source: a woman in her 50s with HIV. Both conserved end residues are part of each CDR3. D genes are given only for firm matches. Where a row states a size, it is once, few, many or the class of an expanded clone; other rows omit it.

>.|TRBV6-6|TRBJ1-4|.
TGTGCCAGCAAACGGGGCGTTAATGAAAAACTGTTTTTT
CASKRGVNEKLFF
>.|TRBV30|TRBJ2-5|.
TGTGCCTGGAGTGTAATCGGGGGAGGAGAGACCCAGTACTTC
CAWSVIGGGETQYF
>.|TRBV5-1|TRBJ2-1|.
TGCGCCAGCAGCCTTTCTTCGGGTGGCCGCTCCTACAATGAGCAGTTCTTC
CASSLSSGGRSYNEQFF
>TRBD2|TRBV5-5|TRBJ2-4|.
TGTGCCAGCAGCCCCCGACTAGCGGGGGGGCACGACATTCAGTACTTC
CASSPRLAGGHDIQYF
>.|TRBV7-2|TRBJ2-5|.
TGTGCCAGCAGCTTAGAGCATCAAGAGACCCAGTACTTC
CASSLEHQETQYF
>.|TRBV15|TRBJ1-1|few
TGTGCCACCAGTCCCGCCCTATTCGGCACTGAAGCTTTCTTT
CATSPALFGTEAFF
>TRBD1|TRBV19|TRBJ1-5|.
TGTGCCAGTAGTATAGAGAGACAGGGAGGTCAGCCCCAGCATTTT
CASSIERQGGQPQHF
>.|TRBV5-8|TRBJ1-2|.
TGTGCCAGCAGCAGGAGCAGGGGCGTTGGCTATGGCTACACCTTC
CASSRSRGVGYGYTF
>.|TRBV5-6|TRBJ2-3|.
TGTGCCAGCAGCGGCCGGGGGCTAGGTCGGGTAGATACGCAGTATTTT
CASSGRGLGRVDTQYF
>.|TRBV15|TRBJ2-5|.
TGTGCCACCAGCAACTACCCCGGGCCAACACCACGGGAGACCCAGTACTTC
CATSNYPGPTPRETQYF
>TRBD1|TRBV19|TRBJ1-6|once
TGTGCCAGTAGTGCCCGACAGGGCAATTCACCCCTCCACTTT
CASSARQGNSPLHF
>.|TRBV6-6|TRBJ1-1|.
TGTGCCAGCAGTTACGTCCCAGGGATGAACACTGAAGCTTTCTTT
CASSYVPGMNTEAFF
>TRBD2|TRBV10-3|TRBJ2-3|.
TGTGCCATCAGTGAGTCCACCGGGGAGGGAGATACGCAGTATTTT
CAISESTGEGDTQYF
>.|TRBV19|TRBJ1-5|.
TGTGCCAGTAGTATTAAGGATCAGCCCCAGCATTTT
CASSIKDQPQHF
>.|TRBV10-3|TRBJ2-3|.
TGTGCCACCACAGGGCCTAGCACAGATACGCAGTATTTT
CATTGPSTDTQYF
>.|TRBV5-6|TRBJ2-7|.
TGTGCCAGCAGCATTGTGGACGAGCAGTACTTC
CASSIVDEQYF
>.|TRBV7-3|TRBJ1-1|.
TGTGCCAGCAGCTTAACCCGGGGAGGGTCCATGAACACTGAAGCTTTCTTT
CASSLTRGGSMNTEAFF
>.|TRBV4-3|TRBJ2-1|.
TGCGCCAGCAGCCGCGATATGGGAAGTAGCTCCTACAATGAGCAGTTCTTC
CASSRDMGSSSYNEQFF
>TRBD2|TRBV5-1|TRBJ2-7|.
TGCGCCAGCAGCTTGGACTCGGGGACTAGCGGGCCCTTCTACGAGCAGTACTTC
CASSLDSGTSGPFYEQYF
>.|TRBV10-3|TRBJ1-5|.
TGTGCCATCAGTGGTTGGGGGGGGGACCATCAGCCCCAGCATTTT
CAISGWGGDHQPQHF
>.|TRBV6-6|TRBJ1-1|.
TGTGCCAGCAGTTCAGGACCCACTGAAGCTTTCTTT
CASSSGPTEAFF
>TRBD1|TRBV9|TRBJ1-4|.
TGTGCCAGCAGCGTAGGGACAGGGGGCGGTGAAAAACTGTTTTTT
CASSVGTGGGEKLFF
>.|TRBV30|TRBJ1-6|.
TGTGCCTGGAATAAAGGACAGAATAATTCACCCCTCCACTTT
CAWNKGQNNSPLHF
>.|TRBV6-1|TRBJ2-7|.
TGTGCCAGCATCGCCGGGTCTATAGACGAGCAGTACTTC
CASIAGSIDEQYF
>TRBD2|TRBV4-3|TRBJ2-2|few
TGCGCCAGCAGCCAAGATTTTGGGCGGGGGGGGAACACCGGGGAGCTGTTTTTT
CASSQDFGRGGNTGELFF
>.|TRBV28|TRBJ1-1|.
TGTGCCAGCATAGGGGCAGGGAAGGATGAAGCTTTCTTT
CASIGAGKDEAFF
>TRBD1|TRBV5-1|TRBJ1-1|.
TGCGCCAGCAGCCTGACAGGGCTGAACACTGAAGCTTTCTTT
CASSLTGLNTEAFF
>TRBD1|TRBV9|TRBJ2-1|.
TGTGCCAGCAGCGTTGCCGGGACAGGGTATATTGAGCAGTTCTTC
CASSVAGTGYIEQFF
>.|TRBV7-9|TRBJ1-4|.
TGTGCCAGCAGTCCCTCCGGGGGCTTTAATGAAAAACTGTTTTTT
CASSPSGGFNEKLFF
>.|TRBV7-8|TRBJ2-5|.
TGTGCCAGCAGCTTAGTGGGCAGGGAGGTGGAGACCCAGTACTTC
CASSLVGREVETQYF
>.|TRBV4-1|TRBJ1-1|.
TGCGCCAGCAGCCTGAGACAGATGCCGTTGAACACTGAAGCTTTCTTT
CASSLRQMPLNTEAFF
>TRBD1|TRBV5-8|TRBJ1-1|.
TGTGCCAGCAGCTTGGATGGGACAGGGGGTGAAGCTTTCTTT
CASSLDGTGGEAFF
>TRBD1|TRBV7-9|TRBJ1-1|.
TGTGCCAGCAGCCCGGACAGGGGCGATTTAATGAACACTGAAGCTTTCTTT
CASSPDRGDLMNTEAFF
>.|TRBV7-8|TRBJ2-1|.
TGTGCCAGCAGCCCGCGGGACAGCTCCTACAATGAGCAGTTCTTC
CASSPRDSSYNEQFF
>TRBD2|TRBV11-2|TRBJ2-2|.
TGTGCCAGCAGCGAACTAGCGGGGGGGACCGGGGAGCTGTTTTTT
CASSELAGGTGELFF
>.|TRBV5-4|TRBJ1-1|.
TGTGCCAGCAGCTTGGATCTTAGCACTGAAGCTTTCTTT
CASSLDLSTEAFF
>TRBD1|TRBV10-3|TRBJ2-7|.
TGTGCCATCAGTACCGGGACAGGGATCCACGAGCAGTACTTC
CAISTGTGIHEQYF
>.|TRBV6-5|TRBJ2-5|.
TGTGCCAGCAGAAGGGGGATCCAAGAGACCCAGTACTTC
CASRRGIQETQYF
>.|TRBV6-1|TRBJ1-5|.
TGTGCCAGCAGCCTCACGACGGATAGCAATCAGCCCCAGCATTTT
CASSLTTDSNQPQHF
>.|TRBV15|TRBJ1-5|.
TGTGCCACCAGCAGAGAAGCCGGCGGGGATAGCAATCAGCCCCAGCATTTT
CATSREAGGDSNQPQHF
>TRBD1|TRBV27|TRBJ1-2|.
TGTGCCAGCAGTCCTGCGGGGACAGGGGATGGCTACACCTTC
CASSPAGTGDGYTF